Each of the 9 T cell receptor beta chains below was sequenced from the same sample in a study of cytomegalovirus exposure and HLA in healthy donors. Primers for the PCR totalled 60 Vbeta and 13 Jbeta. Sequencing used immunoSEQ multiplex PCR; TCRdb keeps in-frame clones, though not all of them. The sample has about 140,000 clones, approximately 84% seen once. Material: PBMCs. The receptors were sampled from a man aged 25 to 40 in good health and CMV-seropositive.

The rearrangement joins TRBV19 to TRBJ2-5; TRBD1 matches at 9 bases. V dropped 4 bases and J dropped 4; count of bases not matched to a gene: 4. CDR1 and CDR2 (germline): LNHDA, SQIVND (reference sequence). CDR3 length: 14 residues. The DNA for the CDR3 is TGTGCCAGTAGTACAGGACAGGGGAGAGAGACCCAGTACTTC. This sequence encodes CASSTGQGRETQYF.

J is TRBJ1-1 and V is TRBV5-5; weak D call: TRBD1 (6 bases). Trimming took 3 bases from V and 3 from J, leaving 12 bases between them. Germline V CDR1 and CDR2: SGHKS, YYEKEE (reference sequence). The CDR3 length is 14 residues. The CDR3 DNA sequence: TGTGCCAGCAGCTCAGGACAGCAATACACTGAAGCTTTCTTT. Its protein is CASSSGQQYTEAFF.

This clone was detected a few times. The chain recombines TRBV5-1 with TRBJ2-5, with 7 positions matching TRBD1. The closer fit of TRBJ2-7 to the DNA end suggests the J call may be wrong. CDR3 length equals 15 residues. CDR1 and CDR2 from the germline V gene are SGHRS and YFSETQ. The DNA of the CDR3 is TGCGCCAGCAGCTTTTCCCGGGACAGAAACTACGAGCAGTACTTC. It yields the protein CASSFSRDRNYEQYF.

The chain employs TRBV28 and TRBJ2-3; 7 bases align to TRBD1. Germline values: CDR1 MDHEN, CDR2 SYDVKM. The length of the CDR3 is 14 residues. V shed 6 bases and J 2 bases; nucleotides not matched to a gene: 5. The CDR3, as DNA: TGTGCCAGCAGGCTGGACAGGAACACAGATACGCAGTATTTT. Protein sequence: CASRLDRNTDTQYF.

In its sample, this clone was seen a few times. This sequence joins TRBV29-1 and TRBJ1-4; D is perhaps TRBD1 (5 bases). The V gene lost 6 bases and the J gene lost 8 bases, with 13 bases spanning the gap. CDR3 length equals 12 residues. Germline V gene data show CDR1 as SQVTM and CDR2 as ANQGSEA. Here the CDR3 reads CSVGGAREKLFF. CDR3 sequence (DNA): TGCAGCGTGGGAGGGGCGCGAGAAAAACTGTTTTTT.

This clone appeared a few times. V and J are TRBV6-5 and TRBJ2-7, with 9 bases that match TRBD2. Germline lookup yields CDR1 MNHEY and CDR2 SVGAGI. This CDR3 is built from 14 residues. V lost 6 bases and J lost 6; bases outside the gene matches: 9. CDR3 loop: CASRLAGGPSEQYF. CDR3 in DNA: TGTGCCAGCAGACTGGCGGGAGGGCCATCCGAGCAGTACTTC.

V and J are TRBV30 and TRBJ1-5, with a weak D call TRBD1 (5 bases). The CDR3 loop spans 12 amino acids. CDR1 and CDR2 (germline): GTSNPN, SVGIG (reference sequence). The ends were cut back, 8 bases at V and 2 bases at J, with 10 bases in the middle. CDR3 DNA: TGTGCCGGAGGGGTCGGCAATCAGCCCCAGCATTTT. Amino acid sequence: CAGGVGNQPQHF.

CDR3 residues: CASSVEEGRRNIQYF. CDR3 nucleotides: TGTGCCAGCAGCGTAGAGGAAGGGAGAAGAAACATTCAGTACTTC. The V and J genes are TRBV9 and TRBJ2-4, with D perhaps TRBD2 (5 bases). The length of the CDR3 is 15 residues. Germline lookup yields CDR1 SGDLS and CDR2 YYNGEE. Trimming removed 0 bases from V and 6 bases from J, with 13 bases in between.

The J gene is TRBJ1-2, the V gene TRBV5-8; D gene ambiguous. Trimming took off 4 bases at V and 8 bases at J, with 15 bases between the two ends. This CDR3 contains 13 residues. Looked up from germline, CDR1 is SGHTS and CDR2 is YDEGEE. In DNA, the CDR3 is TGTGCCAGCAGCCCCCGGGTCGCGCTAGGCTACACCTTC. Its translation: CASSPRVALGYTF.